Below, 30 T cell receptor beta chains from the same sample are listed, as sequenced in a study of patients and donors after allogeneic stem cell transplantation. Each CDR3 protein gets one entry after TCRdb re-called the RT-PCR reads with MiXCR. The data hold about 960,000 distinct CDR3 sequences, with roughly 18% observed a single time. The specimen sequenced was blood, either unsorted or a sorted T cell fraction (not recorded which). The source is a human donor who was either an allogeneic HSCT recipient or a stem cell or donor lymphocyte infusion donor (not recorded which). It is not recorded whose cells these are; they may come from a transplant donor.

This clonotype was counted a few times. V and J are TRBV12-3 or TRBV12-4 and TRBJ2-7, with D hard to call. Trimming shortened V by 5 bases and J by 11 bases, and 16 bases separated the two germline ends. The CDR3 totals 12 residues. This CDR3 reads CASSLTGLSEYF. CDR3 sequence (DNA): TGTGCCAGCAGTCTAACCGGTTTGTCGGAGTACTTC.

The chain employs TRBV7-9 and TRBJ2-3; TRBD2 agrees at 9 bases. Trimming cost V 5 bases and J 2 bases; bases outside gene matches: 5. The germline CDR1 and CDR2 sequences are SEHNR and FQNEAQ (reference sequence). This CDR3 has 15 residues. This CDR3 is CASSRRLAVTDTQYF. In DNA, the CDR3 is TGTGCCAGCAGCCGGAGACTAGCGGTCACAGATACGCAGTATTTT. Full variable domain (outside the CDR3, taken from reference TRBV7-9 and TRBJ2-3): DTGVSQNPRHKITKRGQNVTFRCDPISEHNRLYWYRQTLGQGPEFLTYFQNEAQLEKSRLLSDRFSAERPKGSFSTLEIQRTEQGDSAMYLCASSRRLAVTDTQYFGPGTRLTVL.

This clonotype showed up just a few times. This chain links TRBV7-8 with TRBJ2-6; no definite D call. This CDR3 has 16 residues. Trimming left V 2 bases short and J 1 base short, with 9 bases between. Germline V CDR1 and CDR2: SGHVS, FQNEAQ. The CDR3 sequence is CASSLRDWSGANVLTF. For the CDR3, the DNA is TGTGCCAGCAGCTTACGAGACTGGTCTGGGGCCAACGTCCTGACTTTC.

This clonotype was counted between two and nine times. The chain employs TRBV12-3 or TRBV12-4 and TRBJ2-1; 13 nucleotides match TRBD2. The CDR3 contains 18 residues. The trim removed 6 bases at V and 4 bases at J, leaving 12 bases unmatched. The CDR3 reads CASRLAGGQVTPYNEQFF. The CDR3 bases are TGTGCCAGCAGACTAGCGGGGGGGCAAGTGACCCCATACAATGAGCAGTTCTTC.

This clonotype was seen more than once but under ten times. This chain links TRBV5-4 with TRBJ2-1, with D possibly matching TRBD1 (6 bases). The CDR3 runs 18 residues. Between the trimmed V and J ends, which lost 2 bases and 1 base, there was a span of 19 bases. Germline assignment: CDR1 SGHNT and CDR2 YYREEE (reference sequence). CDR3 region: CASSLGVTGLASYNEQFF. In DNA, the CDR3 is TGTGCCAGCAGCTTAGGGGTAACAGGGCTAGCTTCCTACAATGAGCAGTTCTTC.

The CDR3 DNA sequence: TGCGCCAGCAGCCGGACAGGGGATACCTATGGCTACACCTTC. Protein product: CASSRTGDTYGYTF. The rearrangement links TRBV4-3 to TRBJ1-2; 9 bases map to TRBD1. Germline V CDR1 and CDR2: LGHNA, YSLEER. With 4 bases clipped from V and 4 bases from J, the junction kept 4 bases outside the gene matches. The length of the CDR3 is 14 residues.

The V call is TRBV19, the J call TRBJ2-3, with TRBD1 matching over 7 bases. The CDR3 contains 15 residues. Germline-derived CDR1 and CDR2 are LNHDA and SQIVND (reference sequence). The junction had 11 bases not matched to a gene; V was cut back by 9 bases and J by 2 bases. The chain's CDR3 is CASGPGTVLTDTQYF. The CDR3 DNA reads TGTGCCAGCGGACCCGGGACAGTACTCACAGATACGCAGTATTTT. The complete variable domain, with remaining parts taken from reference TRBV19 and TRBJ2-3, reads DGGITQSPKYLFRKEGQNVTLSCEQNLNHDAMYWYRQDPGQGLRLIYYSQIVNDFQKGDIAEGYSVSREKKESFPLTVTSAQKNPTAFYLCASGPGTVLTDTQYFGPGTRLTVL.

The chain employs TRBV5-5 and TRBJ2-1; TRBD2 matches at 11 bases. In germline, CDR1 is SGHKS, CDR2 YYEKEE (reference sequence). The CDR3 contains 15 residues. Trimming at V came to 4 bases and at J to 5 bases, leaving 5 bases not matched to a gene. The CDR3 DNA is TGTGCCAGCAGCCCTAGCGGGAGGATCGACAATGAGCAGTTCTTC. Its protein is CASSPSGRIDNEQFF.

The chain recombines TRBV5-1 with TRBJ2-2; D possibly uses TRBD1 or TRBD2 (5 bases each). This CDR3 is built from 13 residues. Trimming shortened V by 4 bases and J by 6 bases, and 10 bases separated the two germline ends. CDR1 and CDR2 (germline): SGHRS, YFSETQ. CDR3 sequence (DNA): TGCGCCAGCAGCGGGGGTAGCCCCGGGGAGCTGTTTTTT. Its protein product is CASSGGSPGELFF.

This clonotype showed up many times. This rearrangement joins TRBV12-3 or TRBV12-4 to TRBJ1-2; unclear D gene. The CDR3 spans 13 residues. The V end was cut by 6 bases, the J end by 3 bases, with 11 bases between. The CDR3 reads CASSREGYYGYTF. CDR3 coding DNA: TGTGCCAGCAGCCGGGAAGGGTACTATGGCTACACCTTC.

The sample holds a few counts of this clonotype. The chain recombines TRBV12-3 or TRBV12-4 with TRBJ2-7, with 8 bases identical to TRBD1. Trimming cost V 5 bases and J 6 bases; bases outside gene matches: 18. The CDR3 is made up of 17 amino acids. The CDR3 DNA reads TGTGCCAGCAGTCCCGGCCAGGGGGCCCACGATCGTCGCGAGCAGTACTTC. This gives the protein CASSPGQGAHDRREQYF.

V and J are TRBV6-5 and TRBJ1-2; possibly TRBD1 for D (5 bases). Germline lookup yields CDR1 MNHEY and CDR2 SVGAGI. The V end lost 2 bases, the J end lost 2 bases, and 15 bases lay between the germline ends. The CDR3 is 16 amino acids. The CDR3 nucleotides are TGTGCCAGCAGTTACACGCCATGGGGCGGCAACTATGGCTACACCTTC. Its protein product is CASSYTPWGGNYGYTF.

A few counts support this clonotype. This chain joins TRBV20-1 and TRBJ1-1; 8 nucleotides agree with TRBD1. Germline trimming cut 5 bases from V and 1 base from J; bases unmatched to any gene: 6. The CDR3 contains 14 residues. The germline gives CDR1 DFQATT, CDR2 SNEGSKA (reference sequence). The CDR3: CSARGQVENTEAFF. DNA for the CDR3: TGCAGTGCTCGGGGACAGGTGGAGAACACTGAAGCTTTCTTT.

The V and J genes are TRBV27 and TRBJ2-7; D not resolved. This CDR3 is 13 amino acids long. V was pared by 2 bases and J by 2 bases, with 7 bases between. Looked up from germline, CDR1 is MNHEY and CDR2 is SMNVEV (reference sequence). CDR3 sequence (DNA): TGTGCCAGCAGTTTAAGTGTGCCCTACGAGCAGTACTTC. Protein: CASSLSVPYEQYF.

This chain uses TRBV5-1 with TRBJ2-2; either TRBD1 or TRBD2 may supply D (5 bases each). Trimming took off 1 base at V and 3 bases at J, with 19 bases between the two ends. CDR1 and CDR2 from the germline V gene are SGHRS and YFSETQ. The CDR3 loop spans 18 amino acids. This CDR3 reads CASSLSPSSGAYTGELFF. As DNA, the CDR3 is TGCGCCAGCAGCTTGAGCCCCAGTTCCGGGGCCTACACCGGGGAGCTGTTTTTT.

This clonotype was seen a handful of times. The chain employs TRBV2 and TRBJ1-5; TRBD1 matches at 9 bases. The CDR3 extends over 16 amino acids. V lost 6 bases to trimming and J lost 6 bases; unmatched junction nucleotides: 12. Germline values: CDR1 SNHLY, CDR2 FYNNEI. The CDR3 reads CASRGGGDRVAQPQHF. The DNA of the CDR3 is TGTGCCAGCAGAGGAGGGGGGGACAGGGTGGCTCAGCCCCAGCATTTT.

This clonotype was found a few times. CDR3 loop: CASSLDSASGRASYNEQFF. CDR3 DNA sequence: TGCGCCAGCAGCTTGGATTCAGCTAGTGGCAGGGCCAGCTACAATGAGCAGTTCTTC. V and J are TRBV5-1 and TRBJ2-1, with D tentatively TRBD1 (5 bases). This CDR3 is built from 19 residues. Germline CDR1 reads SGHRS; CDR2 reads YFSETQ. V lost 0 bases to trimming and J lost 3 bases, with 22 bases between them.

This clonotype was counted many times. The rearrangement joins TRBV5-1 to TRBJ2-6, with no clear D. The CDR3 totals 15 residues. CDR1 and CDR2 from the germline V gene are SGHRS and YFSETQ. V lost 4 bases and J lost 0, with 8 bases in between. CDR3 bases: TGCGCCAGCAGCCCGGAAAACTCTGGGGCCAACGTCCTGACTTTC. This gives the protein CASSPENSGANVLTF.

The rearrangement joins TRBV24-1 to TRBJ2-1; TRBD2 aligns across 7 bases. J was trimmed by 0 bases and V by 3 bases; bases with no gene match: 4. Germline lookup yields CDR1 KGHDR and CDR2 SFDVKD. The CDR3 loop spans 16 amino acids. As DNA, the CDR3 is TGTGCCACCAGTGATGTGGGGGGGAGCTCCTACAATGAGCAGTTCTTC. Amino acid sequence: CATSDVGGSSYNEQFF.

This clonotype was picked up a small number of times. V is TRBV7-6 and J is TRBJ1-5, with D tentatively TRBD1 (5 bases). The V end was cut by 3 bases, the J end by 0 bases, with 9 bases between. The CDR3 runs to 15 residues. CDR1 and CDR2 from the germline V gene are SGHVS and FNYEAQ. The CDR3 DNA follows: TGTGCCAGCAGCTTTCGGGACGCTAGCAATCAGCCCCAGCATTTT. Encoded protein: CASSFRDASNQPQHF.

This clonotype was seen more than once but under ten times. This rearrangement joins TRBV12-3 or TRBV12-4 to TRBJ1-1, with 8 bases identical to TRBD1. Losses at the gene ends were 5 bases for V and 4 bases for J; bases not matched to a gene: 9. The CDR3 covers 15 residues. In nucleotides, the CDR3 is TGTGCCAGCAGTGTACAGGGGGGGTTTGGCACTGAAGCTTTCTTT. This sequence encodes CASSVQGGFGTEAFF.

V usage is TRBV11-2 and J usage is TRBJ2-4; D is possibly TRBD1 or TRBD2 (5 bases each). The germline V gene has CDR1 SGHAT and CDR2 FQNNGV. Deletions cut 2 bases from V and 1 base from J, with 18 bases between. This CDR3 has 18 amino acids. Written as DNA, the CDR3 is TGTGCCAGCAGCTTATCAACCTCGAGGGGAAGGGCCAAAAACATTCAGTACTTC. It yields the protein CASSLSTSRGRAKNIQYF.

The CDR3 coding sequence is TGCAGTGCTAGAAAACAGTCTAGCGGGAGTTACGAGCAGTACTTC. Protein product: CSARKQSSGSYEQYF. The rearrangement joins TRBV20-1 to TRBJ2-7; 10 bases map to TRBD2. In germline, CDR1 is DFQATT, CDR2 SNEGSKA (reference sequence). Trimming took 2 bases from V and 4 from J; bases not matched to a gene: 8. This CDR3 is 15 amino acids long.

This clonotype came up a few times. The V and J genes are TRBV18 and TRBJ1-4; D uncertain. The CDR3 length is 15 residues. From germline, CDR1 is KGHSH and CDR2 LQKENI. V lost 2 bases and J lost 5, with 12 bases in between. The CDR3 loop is CASSPRSGENEKLFF. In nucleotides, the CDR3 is TGTGCCAGCTCACCAAGAAGCGGGGAAAATGAAAAACTGTTTTTT.

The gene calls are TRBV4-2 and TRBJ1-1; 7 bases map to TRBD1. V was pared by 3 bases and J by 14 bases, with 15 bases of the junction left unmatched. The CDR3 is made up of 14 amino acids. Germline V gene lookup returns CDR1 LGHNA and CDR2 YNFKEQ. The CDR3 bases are TGTGCCAGCAGCCATCGACAGGGCAACGGAATTCGCTTCTTT. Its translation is CASSHRQGNGIRFF.

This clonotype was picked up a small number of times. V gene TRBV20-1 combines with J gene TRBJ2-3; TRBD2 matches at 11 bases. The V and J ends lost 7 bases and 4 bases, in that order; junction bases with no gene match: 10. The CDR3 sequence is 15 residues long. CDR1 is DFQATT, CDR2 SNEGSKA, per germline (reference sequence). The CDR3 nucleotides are TGCAGTGGATATTTTAGCGGGGGGGCCGCAGATACGCAGTATTTT. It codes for CSGYFSGGAADTQYF.

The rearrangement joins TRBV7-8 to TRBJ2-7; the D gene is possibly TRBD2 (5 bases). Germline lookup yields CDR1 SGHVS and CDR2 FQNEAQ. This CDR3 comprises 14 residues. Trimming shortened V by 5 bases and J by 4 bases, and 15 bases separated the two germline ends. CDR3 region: CASSRRLGPYEQYF. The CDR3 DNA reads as TGTGCCAGCAGCCGGAGGTTAGGGCCGTACGAGCAGTACTTC.

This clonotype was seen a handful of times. The CDR3: CASSGLSGLLYNEQFF. In DNA, the CDR3 is TGTGCCAGTAGTGGACTGTCTGGACTGTTGTACAATGAGCAGTTCTTC. The chain couples TRBV19 to TRBJ2-1; perhaps TRBD2 as D (5 bases). The ends were cut back, 5 bases at V and 4 bases at J, with 18 bases in the middle. Looked up from germline, CDR1 is LNHDA and CDR2 is SQIVND (reference sequence). The CDR3 length is 16 residues. The full variable domain, completed using reference TRBV19 and TRBJ2-1, is DGGITQSPKYLFRKEGQNVTLSCEQNLNHDAMYWYRQDPGQGLRLIYYSQIVNDFQKGDIAEGYSVSREKKESFPLTVTSAQKNPTAFYLCASSGLSGLLYNEQFFGPGTRLTVL.

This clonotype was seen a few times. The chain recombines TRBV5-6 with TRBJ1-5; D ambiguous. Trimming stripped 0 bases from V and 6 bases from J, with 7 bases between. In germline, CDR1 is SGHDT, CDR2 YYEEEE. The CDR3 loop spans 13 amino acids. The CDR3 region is CASSLDPFQPQHF. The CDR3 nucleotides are TGTGCCAGCAGCTTGGACCCATTTCAGCCCCAGCATTTT.

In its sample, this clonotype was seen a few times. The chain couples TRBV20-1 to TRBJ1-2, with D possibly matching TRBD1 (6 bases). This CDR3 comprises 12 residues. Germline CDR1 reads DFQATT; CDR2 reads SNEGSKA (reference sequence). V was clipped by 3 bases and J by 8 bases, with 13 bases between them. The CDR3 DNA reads TGCAGTGCTAGTAGGGGGTCTGGCGGCTACACCTTC. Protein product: CSASRGSGGYTF.